This T cell receptor beta chain was obtained from a study of technical replicates of blood from a handful of donors. The data were produced by immunoSEQ multiplex PCR, yet TCRdb's version contains in-frame clones alone and is incomplete. Of some 70,000 clones listed, 90% to 95% are singletons. Trimming cost V 5 bases and J 7 bases, with 20 bases left between them. The CDR3 spans 15 residues. From germline, CDR1 is MGHDK and CDR2 SYGVNS. What was sequenced was PBMCs. The chain is built from TRBV25-1 and TRBJ2-5, with a possible D match to TRBD2 (6 bases). The origin of this receptor is a human donor in good health. Some clones in this sample may be carry-over from other donors' samples. The CDR3 sequence: CASSSHGTPGLTQYF. CDR3 nucleotide sequence: TGTGCCAGCAGTTCCCACGGGACTCCCGGCTTGACCCAGTACTTC.